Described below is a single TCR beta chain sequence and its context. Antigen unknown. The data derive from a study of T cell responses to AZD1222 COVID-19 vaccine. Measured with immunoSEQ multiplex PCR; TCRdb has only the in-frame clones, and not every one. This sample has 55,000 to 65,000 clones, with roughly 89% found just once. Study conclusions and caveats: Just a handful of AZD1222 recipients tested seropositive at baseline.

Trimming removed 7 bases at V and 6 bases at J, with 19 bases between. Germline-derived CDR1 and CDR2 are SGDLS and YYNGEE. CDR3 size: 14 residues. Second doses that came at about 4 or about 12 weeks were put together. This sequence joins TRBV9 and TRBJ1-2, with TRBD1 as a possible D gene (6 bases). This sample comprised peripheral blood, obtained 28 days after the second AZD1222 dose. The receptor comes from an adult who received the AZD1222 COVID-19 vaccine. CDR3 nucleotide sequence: TGTGCCAGCTCGGCGGGGGGGGCGCAGAATGGCTACACCTTC. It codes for CASSAGGAQNGYTF.